This T cell receptor beta chain was captured by sequencing in a study of Graves' ophthalmopathy and Graves' hyperthyroidism. With a duration under 3 months, ophthalmopathy in the donors showed moderate-to-severe activity, CAS ≥3 and NOSPECS ≥4. Patients with other autoimmune diseases, uncontrolled infections, pregnancy or lactation were excluded. As the template, RNA transcripts were used to amplify TCR beta CDR3 regions. RT-PCR in the first round used HTBI primers; a second-round multiplex PCR followed. In TCRdb, the multiplex PCR reads were re-called with MiXCR into one record per CDR3 protein. Among some 47,000 distinct CDR3 sequences, 50% to 65% were seen once, and the ten largest hold about 25%. CDR1 and CDR2 from the germline V gene are SGHDT and YYEEEE. The CDR3 is 15 residues long. Trimming took off 4 bases at V and 2 bases at J, with 15 bases between the two ends.

The V and J genes are TRBV5-6 and TRBJ1-2, with D tentatively TRBD1 (5 bases). The receptor was derived from an adult man with Graves' ophthalmopathy. What was sequenced was peripheral blood. CDR3 nucleotide sequence: TGTGCCAGCAGCAGAACCATGGGGCTGAACTATGGCTACACCTTC. Amino acid sequence: CASSRTMGLNYGYTF.